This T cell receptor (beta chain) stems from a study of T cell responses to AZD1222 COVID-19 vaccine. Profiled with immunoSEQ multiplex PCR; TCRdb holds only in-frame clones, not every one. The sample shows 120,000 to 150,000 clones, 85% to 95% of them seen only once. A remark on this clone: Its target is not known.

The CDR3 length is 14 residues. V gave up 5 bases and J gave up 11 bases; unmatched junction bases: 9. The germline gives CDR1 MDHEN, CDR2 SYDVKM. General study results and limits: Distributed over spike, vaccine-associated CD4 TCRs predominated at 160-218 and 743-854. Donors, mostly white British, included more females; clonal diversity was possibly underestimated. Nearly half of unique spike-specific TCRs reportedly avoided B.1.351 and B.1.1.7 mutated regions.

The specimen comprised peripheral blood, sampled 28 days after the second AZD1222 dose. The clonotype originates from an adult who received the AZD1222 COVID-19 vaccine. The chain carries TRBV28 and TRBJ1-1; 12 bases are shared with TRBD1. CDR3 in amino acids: CASSHRDRGRGAFF. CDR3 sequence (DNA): TGTGCCAGCAGTCACCGGGACAGGGGGCGCGGGGCTTTCTTT.